The 32 T cell receptor beta chains listed next were all sequenced from one sample in a study of T cell repertoires in cytomegalovirus infection. TCRdb ran MiXCR on the reads and lists one entry per CDR3 protein. The sample includes 200,000 or so distinct CDR3 sequences, under 25% of them seen just once. What was sequenced was PBMCs. The receptors were sampled from a human donor in good health (CMV status not recorded). Some clones in this sample may be carry-over from other donors' samples.

V is TRBV5-8 and J is TRBJ2-7; D ambiguous. The CDR3 loop spans 14 amino acids. CDR1 is SGHTS, CDR2 YDEGEE, per germline. V was cut by 3 bases and J by 2 bases, with 12 bases left in between. CDR3 region: CASSSRPNTYEQYF. The CDR3 bases are TGTGCCAGCAGCTCCCGACCGAATACCTACGAGCAGTACTTC.

In its sample, this clonotype was seen a few times. The chain couples TRBV29-1 to TRBJ2-3; D unresolved. Germline V gene sequence: CDR1 SQVTM, CDR2 ANQGSEA. The V end was cut by 7 bases, the J end by 12 bases, with 20 bases between. The CDR3 runs 12 residues. The CDR3 DNA reads as TGCAGCGCTCTGGACGTGGCGGTTCCACAGTATTTT. Protein product: CSALDVAVPQYF.

This chain joins TRBV6-6 and TRBJ1-1; D is perhaps TRBD1 (6 bases). The CDR3 is 15 amino acids. Germline V gene lookup returns CDR1 MNHNY and CDR2 SVGAGI (reference sequence). The V end lost 5 bases, the J end lost 0 bases, and 13 bases lay between the germline ends. The CDR3 protein is CASSRTAPVNTEAFF. The CDR3 coding sequence is TGTGCCAGCAGTCGGACAGCCCCTGTGAACACTGAAGCTTTCTTT.

The chain combines TRBV10-3 with TRBJ1-3, with 9 positions matching TRBD1. The V gene end was trimmed by 7 bases and the J gene end by 8 bases; junction bases not matched to a gene: 12. This CDR3 contains 15 residues. Germline V gene sequence: CDR1 ENHRY, CDR2 SYGVKD. The CDR3 loop reads CAITKGQGILDTIYF. In DNA, the CDR3 is TGTGCCATCACCAAAGGACAGGGGATATTGGACACCATATATTTT.

The rearrangement uses TRBV19 and TRBJ2-7, with 9 bases identical to TRBD1. The germline gives CDR1 LNHDA, CDR2 SQIVND (reference sequence). V trimming: 0 bases; J trimming: 4 bases; junction bases outside the gene matches: 7. The CDR3 is 16 residues long. DNA of the CDR3: TGTGCCAGTAGTATAGATCCCGGGACAGGGAAGTACGAGCAGTACTTC. Its translation: CASSIDPGTGKYEQYF.

In this sample, this clonotype turned up once. Germline is not matched at one junction end, which may reflect a read error. V gene TRBV6-6 combines with J gene TRBJ1-1; no firm D call. Per the germline V gene, CDR1 is MNHNY and CDR2 is SVGAGI (reference sequence). The CDR3 is 13 amino acids. CDR3 nucleotides: TGTGCCAGCAGACGGGGAGGCAACACTGCAGCTTTCTTT. The encoded protein is CASRRGGNTAAFF.

This clonotype was counted a few times. The V call is TRBV28, the J call TRBJ2-2; 9 nucleotides align to TRBD2. CDR1 is MDHEN and CDR2 is SYDVKM in the germline V gene. CDR3 length: 17 residues. With 6 bases clipped from V and 4 bases from J, the junction kept 12 bases outside the gene matches. The CDR3 spells CASSHVLGTSSTGELFF. The CDR3 nucleotides are TGTGCCAGCAGCCACGTCTTAGGGACTAGCAGCACCGGGGAGCTGTTTTTT.

This clonotype was recorded many times. V usage is TRBV7-2 and J usage is TRBJ1-5; D is unclear. Germline values: CDR1 SGHTA, CDR2 FQGNSA. This CDR3 has 15 residues. Trimming cost V 1 base and J 7 bases, with 14 bases left between them. The CDR3 here is CASSLGAGTGQPQHF. The CDR3 coding sequence is TGTGCCAGCAGCTTAGGGGCGGGTACCGGCCAGCCCCAGCATTTT.

This clonotype was seen repeatedly, ten times or more. This chain joins TRBV7-8 and TRBJ2-1; TRBD2 aligns across 10 bases. Germline values: CDR1 SGHVS, CDR2 FQNEAQ. The CDR3 sequence is 17 residues long. The J segment lost 7 bases and the V segment lost 1 base, leaving 10 bases of the junction unmatched. The CDR3, as DNA: TGTGCCAGCAGCTTAGTTCCTAGCGGGAGCGCAAAAAATGAGCAGTTCTTC. It translates to CASSLVPSGSAKNEQFF. The full variable domain, with the rest looked up from reference TRBV7-8 and TRBJ2-1, is GAGVSQSPRYKVAKRGQDVALRCDPISGHVSLFWYQQALGQGPEFLTYFQNEAQLDKSGLPSDRFFAERPEGSVSTLKIQRTQQEDSAVYLCASSLVPSGSAKNEQFFGPGTRLTVL.

The table lists this clonotype with many counts. V and J are TRBV28 and TRBJ2-1, with TRBD2 identical over 7 bases. CDR1 is MDHEN, CDR2 SYDVKM, per germline. The CDR3 runs 18 residues. With V trimmed by 3 bases and J by 0 bases, 11 bases remained unmatched. The CDR3 sequence is CASSFSSTSESSYNEQFF. Here the CDR3 DNA reads TGTGCCAGCAGTTTTAGTTCAACTAGCGAAAGCTCCTACAATGAGCAGTTCTTC.

The chain recombines TRBV20-1 with TRBJ2-1; 12 positions match TRBD2. V was pared by 5 bases and J by 6 bases, with 5 bases of the junction left unmatched. CDR1 is DFQATT, CDR2 SNEGSKA, per germline (reference sequence). The CDR3 spans 14 residues. CDR3 sequence reads: CSAVLAGGGNEQFF. The CDR3 DNA reads TGCAGTGCTGTTCTAGCGGGAGGGGGCAATGAGCAGTTCTTC.

This clonotype was found many times. The chain joins TRBV12-3 or TRBV12-4 to TRBJ1-1; D possibly corresponds to TRBD1 (6 bases). The CDR3 extends over 13 amino acids. Trimming shortened V by 1 base and J by 5 bases, and 8 bases separated the two germline ends. The CDR3 loop reads CASSLGGQTEAFF. The CDR3 region has the DNA TGTGCCAGCAGTTTAGGGGGGCAAACTGAAGCTTTCTTT.

This chain uses TRBV19 with TRBJ2-7; the match to TRBD2 covers 10 bases. The CDR3 is made up of 16 amino acids. From germline, CDR1 is LNHDA and CDR2 SQIVND (reference sequence). The J segment lost 0 bases and the V segment lost 2 bases, leaving 4 bases of the junction unmatched. The CDR3 is CASSISGLASSYEQYF. The CDR3 DNA follows: TGTGCCAGTAGTATATCGGGACTAGCGAGCTCCTACGAGCAGTACTTC.

This chain joins TRBV7-9 and TRBJ2-7, with 9 bases identical to TRBD2. This CDR3 comprises 13 residues. Germline V gene data show CDR1 as SEHNR and CDR2 as FQNEAQ (reference sequence). After removal of 6 bases from V and 4 bases from J, the junction contained 4 bases not matched to a gene. The DNA for the CDR3 is TGTGCCAGCAGGGCGGGGGGGCCGTACGAGCAGTACTTC. This gives the protein CASRAGGPYEQYF. Supplemented by reference TRBV7-9 and TRBJ2-7, the full variable domain reads DTGVSQNPRHKITKRGQNVTFRCDPISEHNRLYWYRQTLGQGPEFLTYFQNEAQLEKSRLLSDRFSAERPKGSFSTLEIQRTEQGDSAMYLCASRAGGPYEQYFGPGTRLTVT.

The chain combines TRBV6-8 with TRBJ2-5; 7 bases agree with TRBD1. V lost 6 bases, J lost 1 base, and 8 bases stayed unmatched. The CDR3 is 15 residues long. Germline CDR1 reads MNHGY; CDR2 reads SAAAGT. This CDR3 reads CASRLRDSRQETQYF. The CDR3 region has the DNA TGTGCCAGCAGATTACGGGACAGCCGCCAAGAGACCCAGTACTTC.

The sample holds a few counts of this clonotype. The chain uses TRBV28 and TRBJ1-4; tentatively, D is TRBD1 (6 bases). Trimming removed 4 bases at V and 8 bases at J, with 17 bases between. CDR1 and CDR2 from the germline V gene are MDHEN and SYDVKM. There are 15 residues in the CDR3. CDR3 sequence (DNA): TGTGCCAGCAGTTCAAATGGGGGGCGGTCGGAAAAACTGTTTTTT. Translation: CASSSNGGRSEKLFF.

The chain links TRBV14 to TRBJ2-1, with 9 nucleotides matching TRBD1. The J segment lost 4 bases and the V segment lost 5 bases, leaving 12 bases of the junction unmatched. Per germline, CDR1 SGHDN and CDR2 FVKESK. CDR3 length: 17 residues. The CDR3 DNA sequence: TGTGCCAGCAGCATAGGACAGGGGTCAAACTTTTACAATGAGCAGTTCTTC. Its translation is CASSIGQGSNFYNEQFF.

This clonotype was seen at least ten times. The J gene is TRBJ1-2, the V gene TRBV7-2; tentative D call: TRBD1 (5 bases). This CDR3 comprises 12 residues. Germline-derived CDR1 and CDR2 are SGHTA and FQGNSA. V was shortened by 5 bases and J by 4 bases, with 8 bases between the two germline ends. The CDR3 loop is CASSLGTYGYTF. The CDR3 nucleotides read TGTGCCAGCAGCCTAGGGACCTATGGCTACACCTTC.

This chain connects TRBV12-3 or TRBV12-4 to TRBJ2-1, with 8 nucleotides matching TRBD1. The CDR3 runs to 16 residues. Losses at the gene ends were 5 bases for V and 3 bases for J; bases not matched to a gene: 9. CDR3: CASSPYGQGGYNEQFF. For the CDR3, the DNA is TGTGCCAGCAGTCCCTACGGACAGGGCGGCTACAATGAGCAGTTCTTC.

This clonotype has ten or more counts. The chain is built from TRBV7-9 and TRBJ1-5; unclear D gene. Germline V gene data show CDR1 as SEHNR and CDR2 as FQNEAQ (reference sequence). This CDR3 contains 12 residues. Trimming stripped 1 base from V and 5 bases from J, with 3 bases between. The CDR3 DNA reads TGTGCCAGCAGCTTAGACGATCAGCCCCAGCATTTT. It specifies CASSLDDQPQHF.

The chain carries TRBV9 and TRBJ1-1; D gene ambiguous. The CDR3 extends over 13 amino acids. Germline V gene lookup returns CDR1 SGDLS and CDR2 YYNGEE. Trimming stripped 2 bases from V and 3 bases from J, with 8 bases between. In DNA form, the CDR3 reads TGTGCCAGCAGCGTCGAGATCGACACTGAAGCTTTCTTT. This translates into CASSVEIDTEAFF.

V and J are TRBV5-6 and TRBJ2-2; TRBD1 aligns across 10 bases. The J segment lost 5 bases and the V segment lost 1 base, leaving 5 bases of the junction unmatched. There are 16 residues in the CDR3. CDR1 is SGHDT, CDR2 YYEEEE, per germline. The CDR3 nucleotides read TGTGCCAGCAGCTTGCCGGGACAGGGGTCAACCGGGGAGCTGTTTTTT. Protein sequence: CASSLPGQGSTGELFF.

The CDR3 sequence is CASSCGGALNTGELFF. The CDR3 nucleotides are TGTGCCAGCAGCTGCGGGGGGGCGCTCAACACCGGGGAGCTGTTTTTT. The rearrangement links TRBV7-2 to TRBJ2-2; TRBD2 agrees at 9 bases. Trimming removed 4 bases from V and 2 bases from J; junction bases left unmatched: 5. This CDR3 comprises 16 residues. Germline V gene data show CDR1 as SGHTA and CDR2 as FQGNSA.

The chain uses TRBV12-3 or TRBV12-4 and TRBJ1-1, with 9 positions matching TRBD1. Trimming cost V 6 bases and J 4 bases; bases outside gene matches: 3. The CDR3 loop spans 13 amino acids. CDR3 DNA: TGTGCCAGCAGATCGGGACAGGGCACTGAAGCTTTCTTT. Protein product: CASRSGQGTEAFF.

This clonotype was picked up a small number of times. V is TRBV4-2 and J is TRBJ2-7; possible D gene TRBD2, 6 bases. Germline values: CDR1 LGHNA, CDR2 YNFKEQ. The CDR3 totals 15 residues. V shed 3 bases and J shed 3 bases, with 15 bases lying between them. CDR3 sequence reads: CASSQDGGSFYEQYF. CDR3 sequence (DNA): TGTGCCAGCAGCCAGGACGGAGGGAGTTTCTACGAGCAGTACTTC.

At least ten counts were recorded for this clonotype. The V call is TRBV11-2, the J call TRBJ1-5; D is undetermined. V was cut by 6 bases and J by 9 bases, with 18 bases left in between. The CDR3 totals 14 residues. CDR1 and CDR2 from the germline V gene are SGHAT and FQNNGV. For the CDR3, the DNA is TGTGCCAGCAGGGACCTGGACTCTAGGACGCCCCAGCATTTT. Translation gives CASRDLDSRTPQHF. Full variable domain (outside the CDR3, taken from reference TRBV11-2 and TRBJ1-5): EAGVAQSPRYKIIEKRQSVAFWCNPISGHATLYWYQQILGQGPKLLIQFQNNGVVDDSQLPKDRFSAERLKGVDSTLKIQPAKLEDSAVYLCASRDLDSRTPQHFGDGTRLSIL.

The gene calls are TRBV29-1 and TRBJ2-1; 16 nucleotides match TRBD2. V lost 4 bases and J lost 6; bases outside the gene matches: 6. The CDR3 is 16 amino acids. Germline values: CDR1 SQVTM, CDR2 ANQGSEA. In DNA, the CDR3 is TGCAGCGTTGGGGGACTAGCGGGAGGGAAGGGCAATGAGCAGTTCTTC. It yields the protein CSVGGLAGGKGNEQFF.

The rearrangement uses TRBV29-1 and TRBJ2-1, with 14 bases fitting TRBD2. Losses at the gene ends were 4 bases for V and 8 bases for J; bases not matched to a gene: 4. The germline gives CDR1 SQVTM, CDR2 ANQGSEA. This CDR3 is 14 amino acids long. In DNA, the CDR3 is TGCAGCGTTGCCGGGACTAGCGGGAGTGATGAGCAGTTCTTC. Encoded protein: CSVAGTSGSDEQFF.

This clonotype appeared many times. This sequence joins TRBV29-1 and TRBJ1-1; D is unclear. The CDR3 has 12 amino acids. From germline, CDR1 is SQVTM and CDR2 ANQGSEA. V lost 4 bases and J 0 bases, leaving 6 bases between the germline ends. CDR3 DNA: TGCAGCGTTGCCGGCCTGAACACTGAAGCTTTCTTT. Its protein is CSVAGLNTEAFF.

The rearrangement uses TRBV29-1 and TRBJ1-2; possible D gene TRBD1, 5 bases. Trimming stripped 6 bases from V and 8 bases from J, with 22 bases between. Germline CDR1 SQVTM, CDR2 ANQGSEA. CDR3 length equals 14 residues. The CDR3 here is CSVATRDGRQGYTF. The CDR3 DNA follows: TGCAGCGTAGCTACACGGGACGGGCGGCAGGGCTACACCTTC.

This chain connects TRBV4-1 to TRBJ2-1; possibly TRBD2 for D (6 bases). CDR3 length: 12 residues. The V end lost 1 base, the J end lost 9 bases, and 7 bases lay between the germline ends. Looked up from germline, CDR1 is MGHRA and CDR2 is YSYEKL. This CDR3 is CASSQAGVEQFF. CDR3 bases: TGCGCCAGCAGCCAAGCGGGGGTTGAGCAGTTCTTC.

The rearrangement links TRBV5-6 to TRBJ2-7; TRBD1 matches at 7 bases. From germline, CDR1 is SGHDT and CDR2 YYEEEE. V lost 4 bases to trimming and J lost 3 bases; unmatched junction nucleotides: 10. The CDR3 is 15 amino acids. Written as DNA, the CDR3 is TGTGCCAGCAGCCATCGACAGGGACCTCGCTACGAGCAGTACTTC. Protein: CASSHRQGPRYEQYF.